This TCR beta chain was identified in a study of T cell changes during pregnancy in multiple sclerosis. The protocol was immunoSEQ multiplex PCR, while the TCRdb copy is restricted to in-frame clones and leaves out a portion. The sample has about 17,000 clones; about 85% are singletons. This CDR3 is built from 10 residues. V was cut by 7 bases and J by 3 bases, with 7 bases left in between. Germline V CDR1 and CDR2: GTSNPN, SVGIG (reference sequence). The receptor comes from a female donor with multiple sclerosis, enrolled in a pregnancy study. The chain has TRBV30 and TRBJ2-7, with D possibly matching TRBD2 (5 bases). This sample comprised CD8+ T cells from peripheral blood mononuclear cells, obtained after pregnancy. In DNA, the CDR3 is TGTGCCTCGGGGAGCTACGAGCAGTACTTC. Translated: CASGSYEQYF.